The clone carrying this T cell receptor beta chain was recorded many times. Its antigen is undetermined. The V gene's germline CDR1 is SGHTA and CDR2 FQGNSA. The V end was cut by 5 bases, the J end by 6 bases, with 10 bases between. The CDR3 length is 13 residues. This entry comes from a study of T cell repertoires in cytomegalovirus infection. TCRdb processed the reads anew with MiXCR; each CDR3 protein has one entry. The sample has hundreds of thousands of distinct CDR3 sequences, around 29% seen once; the top ten hold more than 12%. The chain joins TRBV7-2 to TRBJ2-2; D remains ambiguous. The TCR comes from a human donor in good health (CMV status not recorded). Some clones in this sample may be carry-over from other donors' samples. The specimen was cultured CD8+ T cells from PBMCs, collected from culture after CMV antigen stimulation. The CDR3 is CASSGIPAGELFF. The CDR3 DNA reads as TGTGCCAGCAGCGGTATCCCGGCCGGGGAGCTGTTTTTT.